This record covers a single TCR beta chain. Its antigen is as yet unknown. The CDR3 runs 13 residues. The V end was cut by 6 bases, the J end by 4 bases, with 12 bases between. CDR1 and CDR2 (germline): MNHNY, SVGAGI (reference sequence). This sample is part of a study of cytomegalovirus exposure and HLA in healthy donors. About the research overall: Early release data held some 80 million unique TCRs from HLA-typed donors.

The primer mix had 60 Vbeta and 13 Jbeta primers. This table comes from immunoSEQ multiplex PCR, and its TCRdb copy is limited to in-frame clones, with some not included. This table holds around 96,000 clones, about 75% found once. Study results and limitations: Because they were indistinguishable, some V segments, including TRBV6-2 and TRBV6-3, were excluded. Donors belonging to an Asian-associated ancestry cluster reportedly showed fewer N-insertions in productive TCRs than the roughly 700-donor mean, according to what a later analysis found. By HLA locus, TCR association rates varied in a later analysis, with DRB1 showing the most and HLA-C the fewest.

The sequenced material came from PBMCs. The rearrangement links TRBV6-6 to TRBJ1-2; D is perhaps TRBD1 (6 bases). This receptor was obtained from a man aged 30 to 39 in good health and CMV-seropositive. The chain's CDR3 is CASSPTGTYGYTF. CDR3 DNA: TGTGCCAGCAGCCCGACAGGCACCTATGGCTACACCTTC.